This is a list of T cell receptor beta chains from one sample in a study of T-cell memory formation after mild COVID-19. MiXCR was run by TCRdb on the 5' RACE reads, yielding one entry per CDR3 protein. Among 250,000 to 350,000 distinct CDR3 sequences listed, roughly 19% were seen once. Material for sequencing was PBMCs or a T cell subset sorted from them (not recorded which). These TCRs come from a young man who had mild COVID-19 (a few samples of this study predate the infection). Cell type and time point are not known. Both conserved end residues are part of each CDR3. Fields, in order: J gene, clone size, D gene, V gene, CDR3 DNA, CDR3 protein. A D gene is named only where the DNA matches it firmly. The size field is filled for only some rows; it gives once, few, many or a size class.

TRBJ1-1	-	-	TRBV6-6	TGTGCCAGCAGCCCTGGGCGAGGGGCTTTCTTT	CASSPGRGAFF
TRBJ2-7	few	TRBD1	TRBV5-1	TGCGCCAGCAGCATCGGACAGGTGGGGGTCGAGCAGTACTTC	CASSIGQVGVEQYF
TRBJ2-1	few	TRBD2	TRBV4-3	TGCGCCAGCAGCCAAGAGTCGGCGGGGGCCTACAATGAGCAGTTCTTC	CASSQESAGAYNEQFF
TRBJ2-1	-	TRBD2	TRBV6-2/TRBV6-3	TGTGCCAGCAGTCAAGCGGGGGCGGCGTTCTTC	CASSQAGAAFF
TRBJ1-5	-	-	TRBV4-3	TGCGCCAGCAGCCAATCAAGCGTTAATCAGCCCCAGCATTTT	CASSQSSVNQPQHF
TRBJ1-1	-	-	TRBV20-1	TGCAGTGCCCCAAATCAGAACACTGAAGCTTTCTTT	CSAPNQNTEAFF
TRBJ2-3	-	-	TRBV7-3	TGTGCCAGCAGCTCCGAGGGGTCCCCTCGGTGGACAGATACGCAGTATTTT	CASSSEGSPRWTDTQYF
TRBJ2-1	few	-	TRBV6-5	TGTGCCAGCAGCCCCGGCAGGGTCAATGGTGAGCAGTTCTTC	CASSPGRVNGEQFF
TRBJ2-5	-	-	TRBV7-9	TGTGCCAGCAGCTCAACAGGGCGCCAAGAGACCCAGTACTTC	CASSSTGRQETQYF
TRBJ2-1	-	TRBD2	TRBV11-2	TGTGCCAGCAATGTTGCGGGGGACAATGAGCAGTTCTTC	CASNVAGDNEQFF
TRBJ1-3	-	-	TRBV6-5	TGTGCCAGCAGGGACAGAACCTCTGGAAACACCATATATTTT	CASRDRTSGNTIYF
TRBJ1-1	few	-	TRBV14	TGTGCCAGCAGCCGATTAACAGTTCGTTTGGCTGAAGCTTTCTTT	CASSRLTVRLAEAFF
TRBJ1-5	many	-	TRBV6-1	TGTGCCAGCAGTGAAGGGCGGCCCCAGCATTTT	CASSEGRPQHF
TRBJ2-1	few	TRBD2	TRBV5-1	TGCGCCAGCAGCGGGGCTAGCGGGGGTTACAATGAGCAGTTCTTC	CASSGASGGYNEQFF
TRBJ1-1	few	-	TRBV7-2	TGTGCCAGCAGTCTAAGGACGGAGCGTGAAGCTTTCTTT	CASSLRTEREAFF
TRBJ1-1	-	TRBD1	TRBV5-5	TGTGCCAGCAGACTTCGACAGGGCGCTGAAGCTTTCTTT	CASRLRQGAEAFF
TRBJ2-3	few	TRBD2	TRBV12-3/TRBV12-4	TGTGCCAGCAGTTTTGGGACTACTAGCACAGATACGCAGTATTTT	CASSFGTTSTDTQYF
TRBJ1-5	-	TRBD1	TRBV20-1	TGCAGTGTCCCGGGACAGGGAGGCAATCAGCCCCAGCATTTT	CSVPGQGGNQPQHF
TRBJ1-4	-	TRBD1	TRBV5-1	TGCGCCAGCGCCACAGGGGATAATGAAAAACTGTTTTTT	CASATGDNEKLFF
TRBJ2-1	-	TRBD1	TRBV6-5	TGTGCCAGCAGTTACGTTGGGACAGGGGGTCCATACAATGAGCAGTTCTTC	CASSYVGTGGPYNEQFF
TRBJ2-3	few	TRBD2	TRBV10-2	TGCGCCAGCAGGTGGAGAGTAGCGGGTACAGATACGCAGTATTTT	CASRWRVAGTDTQYF
TRBJ2-1	-	-	TRBV12-3/TRBV12-4	TGTGCCAGCAGTTTAGAGGCGGGGGCAGACAATGAGCAGTTCTTC	CASSLEAGADNEQFF
TRBJ2-5	few	-	TRBV7-2	TGTGCCAGCAGCTTTTTCCAAGAGACCCAGTACTTC	CASSFFQETQYF
TRBJ2-2	-	-	TRBV7-3	TGTGCCAGCAGCGGAGGGTCACACACCGGGGAGCTGTTTTTT	CASSGGSHTGELFF
TRBJ2-5	few	TRBD2	TRBV6-5	TGTGCCAGCAGCTATACTAGCGGGGGGGAACAAGAGACCCAGTACTTC	CASSYTSGGEQETQYF
TRBJ2-2	-	-	TRBV5-1	TGCGCCAGCAGTCCCTCGGGGGGCCCACCGAGGGAGCTGTTTTTT	CASSPSGGPPRELFF
TRBJ2-1	-	-	TRBV29-1	TGCAGCGTTGGACGGAACTACAATGAGCAGTTCTTC	CSVGRNYNEQFF
TRBJ2-2	-	TRBD1	TRBV5-1	TGCGCCAGCAGCCTGATGACAGGGCACACCGGGGAGCTGTTTTTT	CASSLMTGHTGELFF
TRBJ2-1	-	-	TRBV9	TGTGCCAGCAGCTTCCAGGGGGGAGTTGAGCAGTTCTTC	CASSFQGGVEQFF
TRBJ2-2	few	TRBD1	TRBV4-3	TGCGCCAGCAGCCTTCTTACCGGGACAGGGAACACCGGGGAGCTGTTTTTT	CASSLLTGTGNTGELFF
TRBJ2-1	-	-	TRBV15	TGTGCCACCAGCAGAGATTTCGGGGGCTTGGACAATGAGCAGTTCTTC	CATSRDFGGLDNEQFF
TRBJ2-1	-	TRBD2	TRBV3-1	TGTGCCAGCAGACCTTCGTCGGGGGGGCCTGATGAGCAGTTCTTC	CASRPSSGGPDEQFF
TRBJ2-7	-	TRBD1	TRBV27	TGTGCCAGCACCCACGACCACAGGGGCACTTACGAGCAGTACTTC	CASTHDHRGTYEQYF
TRBJ2-7	few	-	TRBV5-5	TGTGCCAGCAGCTTAGGGCAGTCGTCGGTCGAGCAGTACTTC	CASSLGQSSVEQYF
TRBJ1-6	few	-	TRBV6-2/TRBV6-3	TGTGCCAGCAGCCAGGGGTTACCCCTCCACTTT	CASSQGLPLHF
TRBJ2-5	-	-	TRBV12-3/TRBV12-4	TGTGCCAGCAGTTTTACGGGTTCGTCAGAGACCCAGTACTTC	CASSFTGSSETQYF
TRBJ2-5	-	-	TRBV18	TGTGCCAGCTCACGAGCAAGTGTGAAGGAGACCCAGTACTTC	CASSRASVKETQYF
TRBJ1-3	few	-	TRBV20-1	TGCAGTGCGGGCAGGGTGGCAAACACCATATATTTT	CSAGRVANTIYF
TRBJ1-2	-	-	TRBV25-1	TGTGCCAGCAGTGAACACAGGCTCAACTATGGCTACACCTTC	CASSEHRLNYGYTF
TRBJ2-3	few	-	TRBV20-1	TGCAGTGCTACCGCTATGACAGGTAGCACAGATACGCAGTATTTT	CSATAMTGSTDTQYF
TRBJ2-3	-	TRBD2	TRBV7-2	TGTGCCAGCAGCCTAGAGGGCGGGGGGCCCACAGATACGCAGTATTTT	CASSLEGGGPTDTQYF
TRBJ1-1	few	-	TRBV6-1	TGTGCCAGCAGTGAATGGCAATACGGAGCTTTCTTT	CASSEWQYGAFF
TRBJ2-1	few	-	TRBV11-2	TGTGCCAGCAGCTCGTACCTAGCGTCAGTATACAATGAGCAGTTCTTC	CASSSYLASVYNEQFF
TRBJ2-2	-	-	TRBV20-1	TGCAGTGCCAGAGAAGGGACCCGCGAGGAGCTGTTTTTT	CSAREGTREELFF
TRBJ1-1	-	TRBD1	TRBV6-6	TGTGCCAGCAGTTACTCAGGGGGACAGGGGGGCATGAACACTGAAGCTTTCTTT	CASSYSGGQGGMNTEAFF
TRBJ1-5	few	-	TRBV7-8	TGTGCCAGCAGCTACCCTGGGGGGAGAAGCAATCAGCCCCAGCATTTT	CASSYPGGRSNQPQHF
TRBJ1-1	-	-	TRBV12-3/TRBV12-4	TGTGCCAGTTCCAGGACCCCGAACACTGAAGCTTTCTTT	CASSRTPNTEAFF
TRBJ1-1	once	-	TRBV7-6	TGTGCCAGCAGCTTAGGAGACAACGTTGGAGGGAACACTGAAGCTTTCTTT	CASSLGDNVGGNTEAFF
TRBJ1-2	-	-	TRBV12-3/TRBV12-4	TGTGCCAGCACCCGACACCCCAGCAACTATGGCTACACCTTC	CASTRHPSNYGYTF
TRBJ2-3	many	-	TRBV7-9	TGTGCCAGCAGCCTCAGACAGACGGGGGGCACAGATACGCAGTATTTT	CASSLRQTGGTDTQYF
TRBJ1-4	-	-	TRBV5-1	TGCGCCAGCAGCCCCGTTGGAAACAGTAATGAAAAACTGTTTTTT	CASSPVGNSNEKLFF
TRBJ2-2	-	-	TRBV18	TGTGCCAGCTCACCACCGACCTGGGTAAACACCGGGGAGCTGTTTTTT	CASSPPTWVNTGELFF
TRBJ2-7	few	-	TRBV6-1	TGTGCCAGCAGAGAGACGACCTACGAGCAGTACTTC	CASRETTYEQYF
TRBJ1-3	-	-	TRBV5-1	TGCGCCAGCAGCCTGGTACAAATCTCTGGAAACACCATATATTTT	CASSLVQISGNTIYF
TRBJ2-3	many	-	TRBV7-3	TGTGCCAGCAGCCTTAGGGGGGCAGATACGCAGTATTTT	CASSLRGADTQYF
TRBJ1-1	-	TRBD1	TRBV28	TGTGCCAGCATCGACAGGGGGCGGGATACTGAAGCTTTCTTT	CASIDRGRDTEAFF
TRBJ1-1	few	-	TRBV5-4	TGTGCCAGCAGCAATATGGGCCCCACTGAAGCTTTCTTT	CASSNMGPTEAFF
TRBJ2-1	few	TRBD2	TRBV24-1	TGTGCCACCAGCGCGACTAGCGGGGCAAGCTCCTACAATGAGCAGTTCTTC	CATSATSGASSYNEQFF
TRBJ2-3	-	TRBD2	TRBV6-2/TRBV6-3	TGTGCCAGCGGGGCTTGGGGGGGAACTAGCACAGATACGCAGTATTTT	CASGAWGGTSTDTQYF
TRBJ2-3	many	-	TRBV29-1	TGCAGCGTTCAGGATCACACAGATACGCAGTATTTT	CSVQDHTDTQYF